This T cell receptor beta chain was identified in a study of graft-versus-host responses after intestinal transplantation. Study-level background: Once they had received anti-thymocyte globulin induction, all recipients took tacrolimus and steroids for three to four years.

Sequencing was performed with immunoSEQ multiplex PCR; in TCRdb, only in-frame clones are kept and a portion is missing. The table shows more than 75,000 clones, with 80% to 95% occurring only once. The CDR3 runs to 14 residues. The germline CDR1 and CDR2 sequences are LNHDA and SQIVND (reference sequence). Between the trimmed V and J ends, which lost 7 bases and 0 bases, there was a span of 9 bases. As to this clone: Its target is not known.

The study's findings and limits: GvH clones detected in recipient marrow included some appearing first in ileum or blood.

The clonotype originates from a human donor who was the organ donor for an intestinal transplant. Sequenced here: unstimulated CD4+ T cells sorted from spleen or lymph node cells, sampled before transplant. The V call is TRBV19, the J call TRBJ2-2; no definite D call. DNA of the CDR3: TGTGCCAGTAAATCCGACACGAACACCGGGGAGCTGTTTTTT. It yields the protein CASKSDTNTGELFF.